This entry features one TCR beta chain sequence. Antigen unknown. The sample comes from a study of T cells in Graves' hyperthyroidism and ophthalmopathy. Study information: Prior to any treatment, at the point of initial diagnosis, peripheral blood was collected. Findings of the study overall: It was a median about seven months before onset that the model predicted ophthalmopathy.

RNA transcripts provided the source from which TCR beta CDR3 regions were amplified. The HTBI set primed first-round TCR CDR3 RT-PCR. TCRdb analysed the multiplex PCR reads with MiXCR anew, one entry per CDR3 protein. The sample consists of a few hundred thousand distinct CDR3 sequences, around a fifth of them appearing once. Patients with uncontrolled infections, other autoimmune diseases, pregnancy or lactation were excluded. This receptor was identified in a woman aged 70-85 years with Graves' ophthalmopathy. Sequenced sample: blood.

Written as DNA, the CDR3 is TGTGCCACCAGTGCAACAGGGAGGAACACCGGGGAGCTGTTTTTT. Translating it yields CATSATGRNTGELFF. V gene TRBV24-1 combines with J gene TRBJ2-2; possible D gene TRBD1, 6 bases. V shed 5 bases and J shed 1 base, with 10 bases lying between them. The CDR3 has 15 amino acids. Germline CDR1 reads KGHDR; CDR2 reads SFDVKD.